This T cell receptor beta chain was recovered during a study of blood T cells in healthy people across ages. Findings of the study overall: Naive T cell percentage by flow cytometry tracked strongly with beta diversity. Not knowing donor CMV status may have confounded expanded clonotype changes.

Extractions gave at least 5.5 micrograms of total RNA per sample. This clonotype was observed a handful of times. Antigen unknown. Primed by a sample-barcoded 5' primer and a J-beta primer mix, a second PCR proceeded for about 7 to 12 cycles. Template switching added a 12-random-nucleotide identifier to every cDNA molecule. TCRdb passed the 5' RACE reads through MiXCR, listing each CDR3 protein once. In the table there are hundreds of thousands of distinct CDR3 sequences, roughly 41% of which are singletons. The CDR3 loop spans 12 amino acids. The chain joins TRBV12-3 or TRBV12-4 to TRBJ2-7, with D possibly matching TRBD2 (6 bases). The end of the DNA aligns better with TRBJ2-4, so the J call may be wrong. This TCR was sampled from an elderly man in good health. Source material: blood. The DNA of the CDR3 is TGTGCCAGCAGTTTAAGGGAGGACATTCAGTACTTC. Its translation is CASSLREDIQYF.